This T cell receptor (beta chain) was documented in a study of early T cells in non-severe SARS-CoV-2 infection. Looked up from germline, CDR1 is KGHDR and CDR2 is SFDVKD. The CDR3 extends over 15 amino acids. Trimming pared 5 bases from V and 5 bases from J, leaving 17 bases between. TCRdb re-called the 5' RACE reads with MiXCR, one entry per CDR3 protein. The table has 45,000 or so distinct CDR3 sequences, around 9.9% seen once. V gene TRBV24-1 combines with J gene TRBJ2-5; the D is unclear. The receptor comes from an adult who was a healthcare worker with PCR-confirmed SARS-CoV-2 infection or an uninfected control (not recorded which). The sequencing sample was made of whole blood. CDR3 DNA sequence: TGTGCCACCAGTGGCACAGCAAGTGGCGAGGAGACCCAGTACTTC. Its protein is CATSGTASGEETQYF.